The T cell receptor beta chain under discussion was sequenced for a study of cytomegalovirus exposure and HLA in healthy donors. Whole-study results and caveats: Clonal expansion, a later analysis showed, was greater in HLA-associated TCR beta chains than in equally common others. In a later analysis, DRB1 alleles had the most associated TCRs; HLA-C alleles the fewest. HLA alleles were associated with 15,000 to 20,000 TCR beta sequences in a later analysis at 0.05 false discovery rate.

The PCR ran on 60 Vbeta and 13 Jbeta primers. TCRdb keeps only in-frame clones here, not all; method: immunoSEQ multiplex PCR. Of about 150,000 clones detected, approximately 80% appear once; the ten largest clones hold around 13%. There are 12 residues in the CDR3. J gave up 11 bases and V 5 bases, and 5 bases lay outside the gene matches. CDR1 is SEHNR and CDR2 is FQNEAQ in the germline V gene (reference sequence). In this sample, this clone turned up once. The antigen is not known. Sequenced: PBMCs. The clonotype comes from a man aged 25 to 40 in good health and CMV-seropositive. This chain links TRBV7-9 with TRBJ1-1; 10 bases match TRBD1. CDR3 region: CASSLEDRGAFF. The CDR3 DNA is TGTGCCAGCAGCCTTGAGGACAGGGGGGCTTTCTTT.